These 12 T cell receptor beta chains originate from one sample sequenced in a study of glioma-infiltrating T cells after dendritic cell vaccination listed by TCRdb under 2016. The method was the immunoSEQ multiplex PCR assay. TCRdb provides this immuneACCESS table in a form limited to in-frame rearrangements. Some clones are lacking; in checked studies, under half of them reflect an unresolved V gene, and why the rest are absent is not known. Recorded for this sample are approximately 93,000 clones; approximately 81% of them occurred a single time. The top ten hold around 8.5% of the sample. Explained via the paper, the time point label denotes: after dendritic cell vaccination, including at tumor progression/relapse. This material consisted of blood, taken after dendritic cell vaccination. The receptors originated from a human donor with glioblastoma.

This clone was observed a few times. V is TRBV19 and J is TRBJ2-5; 13 bases are a match to TRBD2. CDR1 LNHDA and CDR2 SQIVND come from the germline V gene (reference sequence). V lost 5 bases, J lost 0 bases, and 9 bases stayed unmatched. CDR3 size: 18 residues. CDR3 nucleotide sequence: TGTGCCAGTAGTTCAGGACTAGCGGGGGATCAATACCAAGAGACCCAGTACTTC. Translated, it gives CASSSGLAGDQYQETQYF.

The chain recombines TRBV7-2 with TRBJ2-2; perhaps TRBD1 as D (5 bases). Trimming removed 8 bases at V and 4 bases at J, with 8 bases between. This CDR3 comprises 12 residues. The germline gives CDR1 SGHTA, CDR2 FQGNSA. CDR3 bases: TGTGCCAGCGGACACGCCACCGGGGAGCTGTTTTTT. Protein product: CASGHATGELFF.

The chain recombines TRBV18 with TRBJ2-3; D is perhaps TRBD1 (5 bases). CDR3 size: 15 residues. V lost 0 bases and J lost 2, with 9 bases in between. The germline V gene encodes CDR1 KGHSH and CDR2 LQKENI. The CDR3 region is CASSPPGLYTDTQYF. In nucleotides, the CDR3 is TGTGCCAGCTCACCACCGGGGCTGTACACAGATACGCAGTATTTT.

The J gene is TRBJ1-2, the V gene TRBV25-1, with 7 bases identical to TRBD1. The CDR3 has 15 amino acids. V shed 1 base and J 4 bases; nucleotides not matched to a gene: 6. CDR1 and CDR2 from the germline V gene are MGHDK and SYGVNS. This chain's CDR3 is CASSESGQEVYGYTF. CDR3 DNA: TGTGCCAGCAGTGAATCTGGACAGGAGGTCTATGGCTACACCTTC.

This rearrangement joins TRBV2 to TRBJ2-7; tentative D call: TRBD1 (6 bases). The CDR3 runs 14 residues. Looked up from germline, CDR1 is SNHLY and CDR2 is FYNNEI. With 2 bases removed from V and 8 bases from J, the gap between germline ends came to 16 bases. CDR3 amino acids: CASSERTQGLQQYF. DNA for the CDR3: TGTGCCAGCAGTGAAAGGACACAGGGTTTACAGCAGTACTTC. The full variable domain, its missing parts supplied by reference TRBV2 and TRBJ2-7, is EPEVTQTPSHQVTQMGQEVILRCVPISNHLYFYWYRQILGQKVEFLVSFYNNEISEKSEIFDDQFSVERPDGSNFTLKIRSTKLEDSAMYFCASSERTQGLQQYFGPGTRLTVT.

The V and J genes are TRBV28 and TRBJ2-1, with 9 bases aligning to TRBD1. The CDR3 covers 15 residues. CDR1 and CDR2 from the germline V gene are MDHEN and SYDVKM. V dropped 6 bases and J dropped 4; count of bases not matched to a gene: 7. As DNA, the CDR3 is TGTGCCAGCAGCCCAGGACAGGGGTATTACAATGAGCAGTTCTTC. This gives the protein CASSPGQGYYNEQFF.

This rearrangement joins TRBV11-2 to TRBJ2-1; 13 bases map to TRBD2. The V gene end was trimmed by 1 base and the J gene end by 4 bases; junction bases not matched to a gene: 7. This CDR3 comprises 18 residues. The germline V gene has CDR1 SGHAT and CDR2 FQNNGV. Here the CDR3 DNA reads TGTGCCAGCAGCTTAGGAGGAGGGACTAGCGGGGCGTACAATGAGCAGTTCTTC. This gives the protein CASSLGGGTSGAYNEQFF. The whole variable domain, filled in from reference TRBV11-2 and TRBJ2-1, reads EAGVAQSPRYKIIEKRQSVAFWCNPISGHATLYWYQQILGQGPKLLIQFQNNGVVDDSQLPKDRFSAERLKGVDSTLKIQPAKLEDSAVYLCASSLGGGTSGAYNEQFFGPGTRLTVL.

The V call is TRBV2, the J call TRBJ2-2; 11 bases are a match to TRBD2. The germline gives CDR1 SNHLY, CDR2 FYNNEI. The CDR3 has 15 amino acids. The V segment lost 5 bases and the J segment 1 base; nucleotides outside the gene matches: 0. The chain's CDR3 is CASSLAGGNTGELFF. CDR3 coding DNA: TGTGCCAGCAGTCTAGCGGGGGGGAACACCGGGGAGCTGTTTTTT.

This chain uses TRBV14 with TRBJ2-7; D might be TRBD1 (6 bases). There are 14 residues in the CDR3. V lost 2 bases, J lost 4 bases, and 12 bases lay in between. Per the germline V gene, CDR1 is SGHDN and CDR2 is FVKESK. The CDR3: CASSQLTGNYEQYF. Written as DNA, the CDR3 is TGTGCCAGCAGCCAACTTACAGGGAATTACGAGCAGTACTTC.

In the case of this clone: At one of its ends the junction is not consistent with the germline gene, which may arise from a read error. The rearrangement links TRBV5-6 to TRBJ2-7; tentative D call: TRBD1 (5 bases). Germline CDR1 and CDR2: SGHDT and YYEEEE. The CDR3 runs to 12 residues. The CDR3 coding sequence is TGTGCCAGCAGCTTTTCGACAGAATCCGGAGACTTC. Protein product: CASSFSTESGDF. Combining the CDR3 with reference TRBV5-6 and TRBJ2-7 gives the whole variable domain DAGVTQSPTHLIKTRGQQVTLRCSPKSGHDTVSWYQQALGQGPQFIFQYYEEEERQRGNFPDRFSGHQFPNYSSELNVNALLLGDSALYLCASSFSTESGDFGPGTRLTVT.

The DNA for the CDR3 is TGTGCCAGTAGTATAGGAGTCAATGAAGCTTTCTTT. It translates to CASSIGVNEAFF. This chain uses TRBV19 with TRBJ1-1; D gene uncertain. The CDR3 is made up of 12 amino acids. CDR1 and CDR2 from the germline V gene are LNHDA and SQIVND (reference sequence). Trimming stripped 1 base from V and 7 bases from J, with 7 bases between.

The chain employs TRBV7-9 and TRBJ2-5; TRBD2 matches at 14 bases. In germline, CDR1 is SEHNR, CDR2 FQNEAQ (reference sequence). This CDR3 comprises 17 residues. V was clipped by 5 bases and J by 1 base; unmatched bases: 6. CDR3 DNA: TGTGCCAGCAGCGCAACCGGGACTAGCGGGGGCCAAGAGACCCAGTACTTC. Its translation is CASSATGTSGGQETQYF.